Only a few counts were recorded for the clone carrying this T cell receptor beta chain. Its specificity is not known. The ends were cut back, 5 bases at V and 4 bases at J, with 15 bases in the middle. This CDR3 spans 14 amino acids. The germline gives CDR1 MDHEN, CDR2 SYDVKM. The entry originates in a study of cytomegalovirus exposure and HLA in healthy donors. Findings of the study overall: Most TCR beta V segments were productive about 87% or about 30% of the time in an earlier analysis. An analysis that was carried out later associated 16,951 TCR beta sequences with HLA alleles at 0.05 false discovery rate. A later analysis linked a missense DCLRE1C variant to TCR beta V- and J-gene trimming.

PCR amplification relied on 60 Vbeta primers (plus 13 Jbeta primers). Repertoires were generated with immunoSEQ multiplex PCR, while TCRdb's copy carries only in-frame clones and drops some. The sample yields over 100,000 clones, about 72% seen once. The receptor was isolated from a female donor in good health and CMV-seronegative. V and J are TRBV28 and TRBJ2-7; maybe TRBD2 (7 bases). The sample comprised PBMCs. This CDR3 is CASSPGGGRYEQYF. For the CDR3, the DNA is TGTGCCAGCAGTCCTGGCGGGGGCCGGTACGAGCAGTACTTC.